This T cell receptor (beta chain) is from a study of OX40 agonist ivuxolimab in advanced cancers. Assay: immunoSEQ multiplex PCR; the TCRdb copy retains only in-frame clones and omits some. The table lists tens of thousands of clones, roughly 80% of them singletons. Sampled blood was obtained at baseline, cycle 4 day 1, and cycle 7 day 1. The CDR3 runs 15 residues. The V end was cut by 1 base, the J end by 5 bases, with 12 bases between. Germline-derived CDR1 and CDR2 are SGHTS and YDEGEE. This clone showed up just once. The input for sequencing was CD4+ or CD8+ T cells sorted from blood, taken in a trial of the OX40 agonist ivuxolimab. The receptor's source is an adult with an advanced solid tumor such as melanoma, head and neck, liver or kidney cancer. This chain uses TRBV5-8 with TRBJ2-2; tentative D call: TRBD1 (6 bases). CDR3 DNA sequence: TGTGCCAGCAGCTTGTCGGCAGGGGTGACCGGGGAGCTGTTTTTT. Translation: CASSLSAGVTGELFF.